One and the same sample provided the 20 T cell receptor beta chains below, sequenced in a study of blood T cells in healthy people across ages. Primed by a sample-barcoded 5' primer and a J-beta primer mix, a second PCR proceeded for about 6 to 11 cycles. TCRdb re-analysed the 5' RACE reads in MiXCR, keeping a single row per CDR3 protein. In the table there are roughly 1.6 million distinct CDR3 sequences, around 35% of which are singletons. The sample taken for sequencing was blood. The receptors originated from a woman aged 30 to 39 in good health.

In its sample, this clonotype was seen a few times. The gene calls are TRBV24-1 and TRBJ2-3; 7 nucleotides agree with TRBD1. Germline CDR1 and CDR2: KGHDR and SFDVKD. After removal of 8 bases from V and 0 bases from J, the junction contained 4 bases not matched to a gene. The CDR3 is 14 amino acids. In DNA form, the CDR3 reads TGTGCCACCAAGGGACAGCATAGCACAGATACGCAGTATTTT. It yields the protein CATKGQHSTDTQYF.

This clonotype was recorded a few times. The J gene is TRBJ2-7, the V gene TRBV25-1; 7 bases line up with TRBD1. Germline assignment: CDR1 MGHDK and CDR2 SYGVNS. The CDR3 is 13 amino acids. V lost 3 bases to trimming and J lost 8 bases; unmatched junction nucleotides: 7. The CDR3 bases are TGTGCCAGCAGTGATGGTCAGGGGGTCCAGCAGTACTTC. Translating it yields CASSDGQGVQQYF.

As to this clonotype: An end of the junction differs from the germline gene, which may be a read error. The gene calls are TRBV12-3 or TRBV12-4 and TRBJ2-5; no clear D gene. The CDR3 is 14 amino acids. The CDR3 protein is CASSPRRSQGTQYF. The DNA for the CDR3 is TGTGCCAGCAGTCCCCGACGGTCCCAAGGGACCCAGTACTTC.

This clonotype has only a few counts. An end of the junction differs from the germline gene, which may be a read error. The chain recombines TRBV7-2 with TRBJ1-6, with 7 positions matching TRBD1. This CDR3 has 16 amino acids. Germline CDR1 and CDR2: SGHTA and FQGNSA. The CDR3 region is CAGSLVWDSNYSPLHF. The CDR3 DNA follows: TGTGCCGGCAGCTTAGTCTGGGACAGTAACTATTCACCCCTCCACTTT.

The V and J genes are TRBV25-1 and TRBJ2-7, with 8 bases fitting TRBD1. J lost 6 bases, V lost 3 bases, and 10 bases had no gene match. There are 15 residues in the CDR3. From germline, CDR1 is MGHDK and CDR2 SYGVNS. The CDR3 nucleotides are TGTGCCAGCAGTGACTACCCCCGCACAGGGGGCGAGCAGTACTTC. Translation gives CASSDYPRTGGEQYF.

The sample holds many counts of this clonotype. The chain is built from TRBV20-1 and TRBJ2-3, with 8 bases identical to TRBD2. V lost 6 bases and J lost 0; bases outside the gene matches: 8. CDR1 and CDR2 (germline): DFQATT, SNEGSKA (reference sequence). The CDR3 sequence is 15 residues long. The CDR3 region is CSAALGGGSTDTQYF. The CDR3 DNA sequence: TGCAGTGCCGCCCTCGGGGGGGGTAGCACAGATACGCAGTATTTT.

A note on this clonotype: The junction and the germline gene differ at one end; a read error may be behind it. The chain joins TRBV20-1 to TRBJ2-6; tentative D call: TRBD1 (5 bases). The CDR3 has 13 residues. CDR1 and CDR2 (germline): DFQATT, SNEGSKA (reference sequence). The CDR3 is CSARVPGAHVLTF. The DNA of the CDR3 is TGCAGTGCTAGGGTCCCTGGGGCCCACGTCCTGACTTTC.

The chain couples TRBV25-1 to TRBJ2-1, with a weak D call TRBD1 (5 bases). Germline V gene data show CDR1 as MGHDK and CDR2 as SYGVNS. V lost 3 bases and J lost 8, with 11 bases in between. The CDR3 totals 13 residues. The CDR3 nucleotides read TGTGCCAGCAGTGACAGGGTGAAGGATGAGCAGTTCTTC. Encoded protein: CASSDRVKDEQFF.

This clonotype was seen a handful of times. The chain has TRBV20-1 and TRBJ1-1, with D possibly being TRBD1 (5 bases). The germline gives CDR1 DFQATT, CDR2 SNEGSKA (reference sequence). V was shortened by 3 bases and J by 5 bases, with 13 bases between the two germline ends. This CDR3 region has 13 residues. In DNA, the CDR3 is TGCAGTGCTAGGGCGCGGGGGGGTACTGAAGCTTTCTTT. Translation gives CSARARGGTEAFF.

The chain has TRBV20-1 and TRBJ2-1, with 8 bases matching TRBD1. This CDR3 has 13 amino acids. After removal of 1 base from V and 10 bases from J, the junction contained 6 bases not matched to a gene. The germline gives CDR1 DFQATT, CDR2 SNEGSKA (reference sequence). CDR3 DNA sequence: TGCAGTGCTAGAGTAGACAGGGGCTGGGAGCAGTTCTTC. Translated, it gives CSARVDRGWEQFF.

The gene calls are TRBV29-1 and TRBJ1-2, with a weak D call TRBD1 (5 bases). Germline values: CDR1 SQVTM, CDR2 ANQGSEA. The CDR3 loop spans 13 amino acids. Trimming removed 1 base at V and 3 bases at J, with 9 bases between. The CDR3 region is CSVEARGDYGYTF. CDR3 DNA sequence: TGCAGCGTTGAAGCCCGGGGGGACTATGGCTACACCTTC.

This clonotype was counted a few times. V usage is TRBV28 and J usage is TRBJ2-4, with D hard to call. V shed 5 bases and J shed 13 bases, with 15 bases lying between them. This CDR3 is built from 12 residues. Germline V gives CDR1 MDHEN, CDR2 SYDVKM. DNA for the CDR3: TGTGCCAGCAGTCCCCATAGGTTAGAGCAGTACTTC. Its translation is CASSPHRLEQYF. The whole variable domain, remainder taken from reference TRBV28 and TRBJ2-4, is DVKVTQSSRYLVKRTGEKVFLECVQDMDHENMFWYRQDPGLGLRLIYFSYDVKMKEKGDIPEGYSVSREKKERFSLILESASTNQTSMYLCASSPHRLEQYFGAGTRLSVL.

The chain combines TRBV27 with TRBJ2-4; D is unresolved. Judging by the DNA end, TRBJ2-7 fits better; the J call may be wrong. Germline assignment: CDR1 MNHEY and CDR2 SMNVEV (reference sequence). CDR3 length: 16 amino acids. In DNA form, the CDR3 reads TGTGCCAGCAGTCTAACCTCCCCTTTTGGGGCCTACGAGCAGTACTTC. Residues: CASSLTSPFGAYEQYF.

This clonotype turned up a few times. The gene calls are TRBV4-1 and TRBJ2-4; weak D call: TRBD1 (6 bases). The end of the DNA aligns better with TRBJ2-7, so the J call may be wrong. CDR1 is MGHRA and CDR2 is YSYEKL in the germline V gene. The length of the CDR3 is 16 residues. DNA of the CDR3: TGCGCCAGCAGCCAAGAACCCACAGGGTTTTCCTACGAGCAGTACTTC. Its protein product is CASSQEPTGFSYEQYF.

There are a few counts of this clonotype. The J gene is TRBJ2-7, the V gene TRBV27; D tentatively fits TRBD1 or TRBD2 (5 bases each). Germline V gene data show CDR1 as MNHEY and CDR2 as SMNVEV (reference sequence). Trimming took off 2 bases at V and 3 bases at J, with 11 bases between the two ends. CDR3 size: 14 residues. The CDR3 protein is CASSLVLGGYEQYF. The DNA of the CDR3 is TGTGCCAGCAGTTTAGTTCTTGGGGGCTACGAGCAGTACTTC.

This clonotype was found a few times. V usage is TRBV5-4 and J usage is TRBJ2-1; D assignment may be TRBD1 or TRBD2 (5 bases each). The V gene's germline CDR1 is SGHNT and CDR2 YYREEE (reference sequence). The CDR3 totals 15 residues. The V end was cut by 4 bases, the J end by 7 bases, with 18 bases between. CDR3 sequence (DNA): TGTGCCAGCAGCCTAAATGTGGGAGAGGGGAATGAGCAGTTCTTC. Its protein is CASSLNVGEGNEQFF.

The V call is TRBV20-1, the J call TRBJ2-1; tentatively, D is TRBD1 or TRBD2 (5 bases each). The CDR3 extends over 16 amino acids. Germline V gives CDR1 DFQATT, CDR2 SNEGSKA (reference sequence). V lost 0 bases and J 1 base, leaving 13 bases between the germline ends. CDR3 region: CSARDRGDQSYNEQFF. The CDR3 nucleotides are TGCAGTGCTAGAGATCGAGGGGACCAATCCTACAATGAGCAGTTCTTC.

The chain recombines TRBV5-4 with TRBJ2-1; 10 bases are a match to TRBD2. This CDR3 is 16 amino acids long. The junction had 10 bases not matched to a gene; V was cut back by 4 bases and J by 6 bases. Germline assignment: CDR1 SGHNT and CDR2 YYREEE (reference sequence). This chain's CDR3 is CASSRLAGGQSNEQFF. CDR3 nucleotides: TGTGCCAGCAGCCGTTTAGCGGGAGGACAGAGCAATGAGCAGTTCTTC.

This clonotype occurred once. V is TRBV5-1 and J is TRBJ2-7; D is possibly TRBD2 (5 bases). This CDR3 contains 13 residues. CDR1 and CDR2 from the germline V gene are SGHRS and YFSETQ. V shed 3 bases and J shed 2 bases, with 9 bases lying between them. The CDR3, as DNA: TGCGCCAGCAGCTCCCGGGAACCCTACGAGCAGTACTTC. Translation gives CASSSREPYEQYF.

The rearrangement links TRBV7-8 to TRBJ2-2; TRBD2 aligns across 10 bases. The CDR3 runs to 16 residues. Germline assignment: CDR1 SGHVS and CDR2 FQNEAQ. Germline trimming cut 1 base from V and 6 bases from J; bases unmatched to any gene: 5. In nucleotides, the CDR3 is TGTGCCAGCAGCTTAGAGGCTAGCGGGGGCCCCGGGGAGCTGTTTTTT. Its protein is CASSLEASGGPGELFF. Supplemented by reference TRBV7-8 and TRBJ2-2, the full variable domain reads GAGVSQSPRYKVAKRGQDVALRCDPISGHVSLFWYQQALGQGPEFLTYFQNEAQLDKSGLPSDRFFAERPEGSVSTLKIQRTQQEDSAVYLCASSLEASGGPGELFFGEGSRLTVL.